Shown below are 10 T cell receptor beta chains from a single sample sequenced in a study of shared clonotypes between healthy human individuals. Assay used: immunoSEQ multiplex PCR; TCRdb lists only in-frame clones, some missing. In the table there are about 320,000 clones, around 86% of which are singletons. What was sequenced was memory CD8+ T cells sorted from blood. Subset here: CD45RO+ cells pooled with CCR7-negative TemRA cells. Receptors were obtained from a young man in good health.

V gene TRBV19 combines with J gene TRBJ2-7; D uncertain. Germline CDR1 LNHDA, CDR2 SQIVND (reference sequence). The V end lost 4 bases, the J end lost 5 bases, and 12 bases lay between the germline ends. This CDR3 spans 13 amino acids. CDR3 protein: CASSTRPEDEQYF. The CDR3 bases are TGTGCCAGTAGTACGAGGCCGGAAGACGAGCAGTACTTC.

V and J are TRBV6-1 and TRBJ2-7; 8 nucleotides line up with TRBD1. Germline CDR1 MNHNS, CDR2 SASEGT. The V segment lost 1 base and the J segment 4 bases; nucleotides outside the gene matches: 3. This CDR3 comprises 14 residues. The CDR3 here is CASSEEQGVYEQYF. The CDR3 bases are TGTGCCAGCAGTGAAGAACAGGGGGTATACGAGCAGTACTTC.

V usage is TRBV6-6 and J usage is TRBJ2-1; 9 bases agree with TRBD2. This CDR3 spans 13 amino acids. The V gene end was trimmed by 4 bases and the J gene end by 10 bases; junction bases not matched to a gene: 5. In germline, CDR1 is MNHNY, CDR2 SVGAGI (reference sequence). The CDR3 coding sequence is TGTGCCAGCAGTTTCCTTGGACTAGCGGAGCAGTTCTTC. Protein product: CASSFLGLAEQFF.

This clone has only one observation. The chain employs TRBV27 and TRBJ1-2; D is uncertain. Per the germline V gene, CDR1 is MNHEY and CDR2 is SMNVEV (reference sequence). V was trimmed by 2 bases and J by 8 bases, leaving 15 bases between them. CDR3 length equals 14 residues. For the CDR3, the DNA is TGTGCCAGCAGTTTAAGCGTATCGGGATACGGCTACACCTTC. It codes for CASSLSVSGYGYTF.

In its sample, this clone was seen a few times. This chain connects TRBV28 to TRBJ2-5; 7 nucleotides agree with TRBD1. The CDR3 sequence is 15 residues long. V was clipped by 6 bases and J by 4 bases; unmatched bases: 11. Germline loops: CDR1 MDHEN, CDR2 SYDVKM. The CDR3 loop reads CASSPQGQSGETQYF. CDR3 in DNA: TGTGCCAGCAGCCCACAGGGGCAGTCAGGAGAGACCCAGTACTTC.

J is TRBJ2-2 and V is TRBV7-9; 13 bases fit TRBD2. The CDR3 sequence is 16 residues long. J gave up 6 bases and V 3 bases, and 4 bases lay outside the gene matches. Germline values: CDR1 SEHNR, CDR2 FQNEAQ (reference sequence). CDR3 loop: CASSFGTSGRAGELFF. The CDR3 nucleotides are TGTGCCAGCAGCTTCGGAACTAGCGGGAGGGCCGGGGAGCTGTTTTTT.

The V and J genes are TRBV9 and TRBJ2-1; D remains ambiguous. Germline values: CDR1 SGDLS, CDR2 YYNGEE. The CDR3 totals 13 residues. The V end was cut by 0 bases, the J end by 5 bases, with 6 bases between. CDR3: CASSVVTNNEQFF. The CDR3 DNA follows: TGTGCCAGCAGCGTAGTAACTAACAATGAGCAGTTCTTC.

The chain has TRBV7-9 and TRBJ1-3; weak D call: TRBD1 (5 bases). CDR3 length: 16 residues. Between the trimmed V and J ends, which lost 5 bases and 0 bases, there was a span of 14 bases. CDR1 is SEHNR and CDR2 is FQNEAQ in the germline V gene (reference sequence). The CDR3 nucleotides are TGTGCCAGCAGCCGCTACGGGGCCATCTCTGGAAACACCATATATTTT. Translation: CASSRYGAISGNTIYF.

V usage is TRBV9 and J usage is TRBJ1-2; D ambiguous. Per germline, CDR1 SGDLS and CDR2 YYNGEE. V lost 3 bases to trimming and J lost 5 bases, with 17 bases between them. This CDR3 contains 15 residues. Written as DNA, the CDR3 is TGTGCCAGCAGCGCGCGACGGCAGGCCCCATATGGCTACACCTTC. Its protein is CASSARRQAPYGYTF.

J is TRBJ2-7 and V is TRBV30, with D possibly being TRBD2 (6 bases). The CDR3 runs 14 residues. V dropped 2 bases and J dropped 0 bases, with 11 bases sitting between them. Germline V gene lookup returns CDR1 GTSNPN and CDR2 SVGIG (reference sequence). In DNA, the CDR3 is TGTGCCTGGAGTCCTCCGGGACTCTCCTACGAGCAGTACTTC. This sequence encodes CAWSPPGLSYEQYF. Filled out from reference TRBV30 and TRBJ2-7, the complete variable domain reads SQTIHQWPATLVQPVGSPLSLECTVEGTSNPNLYWYRQAAGRGLQLLFYSVGIGQISSEVPQNLSASRPQDRQFILSSKKLLLSDSGFYLCAWSPPGLSYEQYFGPGTRLTVT.